Below, 3 T cell receptor beta chains from the same sample are listed, as sequenced in a study of CD8+ T cells in alopecia areata. cDNA reverse transcribed from extracted RNA served as the sequencing template. Sequencing used immunoSEQ multiplex PCR; TCRdb keeps in-frame clones, though not all of them. The data show roughly 110,000 clones, around 83% seen once. Treatment meaning: oral pan-JAK inhibitor, 5-10 mg twice daily. The source material was CD8+ T cells sorted from blood, sampled at week 24, from a patient treated with tofacitinib. Receptors originate from a human donor with alopecia areata.

The CDR3 DNA reads as TGCGCCAGCAGCCAAGAAGACAGTGCCGAGCAGTACTTC. This sequence encodes CASSQEDSAEQYF. The chain recombines TRBV4-3 with TRBJ2-7; D might be TRBD1 (5 bases). V was trimmed by 0 bases and J by 6 bases, leaving 9 bases between them. CDR1 and CDR2 (germline): LGHNA, YSLEER. This CDR3 spans 13 amino acids.

The chain joins TRBV2 to TRBJ2-7, with no clear D. V gave up 5 bases and J gave up 1 base, with 9 bases separating them. The CDR3 consists of 13 residues. CDR1 SNHLY and CDR2 FYNNEI come from the germline V gene. CDR3 amino acids: CASSSGDSYEQYF. The CDR3 DNA follows: TGTGCCAGCAGTAGTGGGGATTCCTACGAGCAGTACTTC.

The chain couples TRBV29-1 to TRBJ2-4, with D maybe TRBD1 (8 bases). This CDR3 has 16 residues. V dropped 1 base and J dropped 2 bases, with 15 bases sitting between them. CDR1 SQVTM and CDR2 ANQGSEA come from the germline V gene. The CDR3 DNA is TGCAGCGTTGAAGTCGGACAGGGACTATCCAAAAACATTCAGTACTTC. This translates into CSVEVGQGLSKNIQYF.